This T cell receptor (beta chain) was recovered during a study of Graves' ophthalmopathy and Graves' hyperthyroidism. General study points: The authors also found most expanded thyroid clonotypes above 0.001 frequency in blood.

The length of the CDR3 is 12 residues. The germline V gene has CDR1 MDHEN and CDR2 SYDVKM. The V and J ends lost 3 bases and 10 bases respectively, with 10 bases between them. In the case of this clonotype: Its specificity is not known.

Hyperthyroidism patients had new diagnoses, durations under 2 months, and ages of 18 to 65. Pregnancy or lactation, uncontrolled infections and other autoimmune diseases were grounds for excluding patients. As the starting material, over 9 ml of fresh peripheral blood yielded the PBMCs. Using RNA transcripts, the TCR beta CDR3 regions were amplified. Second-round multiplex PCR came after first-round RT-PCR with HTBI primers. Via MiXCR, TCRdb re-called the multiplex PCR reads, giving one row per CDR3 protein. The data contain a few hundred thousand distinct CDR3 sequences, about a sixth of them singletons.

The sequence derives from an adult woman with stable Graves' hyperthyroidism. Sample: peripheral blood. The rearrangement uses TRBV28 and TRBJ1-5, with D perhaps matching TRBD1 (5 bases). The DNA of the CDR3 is TGTGCCAGCAGTTTCGGGACCCGACCCCAGCATTTT. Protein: CASSFGTRPQHF.